This TCR beta chain came from a study of Graves' ophthalmopathy and Graves' hyperthyroidism. RNA served as the template for amplifying TCR beta CDR3 regions. A first-round RT-PCR used HTBI primers, followed by a second-round multiplex PCR. TCRdb reprocessed the multiplex PCR reads with MiXCR, giving one entry per CDR3 protein. The repertoire holds 1 million to 1.3 million distinct CDR3 sequences, 36% seen once, with around 10% in the top ten. Trimming removed 5 bases from V and 7 bases from J; junction bases left unmatched: 7. The germline gives CDR1 ENHRY, CDR2 SYGVKD. CDR3 size: 16 residues. The chain combines TRBV10-3 with TRBJ2-2; the match to TRBD2 covers 13 bases. This receptor was obtained from an adult man with Graves' hyperthyroidism. The sample was peripheral blood or thyroid tissue (not recorded which). This CDR3 is CAISRTSGSVNGELFF. The CDR3 nucleotides read TGTGCCATCAGTCGGACTAGCGGGAGCGTAAACGGGGAGCTGTTTTTT.